This passage covers 13 T cell receptor beta chains from one sample sequenced in a study of neurological immune-mediated disorders. MiXCR, applied by TCRdb to the 5' RACE reads, yields one record per CDR3 protein. The sample holds some 83,000 distinct CDR3 sequences, 2% to 3% seen once. The sequenced sample was PBMCs. Every receptor here comes from a woman in her 30s with multiple sclerosis.

The table lists this clonotype with many counts. The chain combines TRBV5-1 with TRBJ2-5; 12 nucleotides agree with TRBD2. The V segment lost 0 bases and the J segment 5 bases; nucleotides outside the gene matches: 5. The CDR3 totals 16 residues. Germline-derived CDR1 and CDR2 are SGHRS and YFSETQ. The CDR3 protein is CASSLALAGGLETQYF. In nucleotides, the CDR3 is TGCGCCAGCAGCTTGGCTCTAGCGGGAGGGTTGGAGACCCAGTACTTC.

This clonotype was counted at least ten times. The chain links TRBV6-5 to TRBJ2-1, with a tentative D call TRBD2 (6 bases). There are 16 residues in the CDR3. CDR1 MNHEY and CDR2 SVGAGI come from the germline V gene. Trimming stripped 5 bases from V and 4 bases from J, with 18 bases between. The CDR3 here is CASSGPGTSRYNEQFF. The CDR3 DNA follows: TGTGCCAGCAGTGGCCCCGGCACTAGCAGATACAATGAGCAGTTCTTC.

This clonotype was found many times. The chain joins TRBV29-1 to TRBJ2-7, with D uncertain. This CDR3 comprises 12 residues. Trimming took off 7 bases at V and 3 bases at J, with 13 bases between the two ends. Germline V gives CDR1 SQVTM, CDR2 ANQGSEA. This chain's CDR3 is CSGSTTNYEQYF. The CDR3 nucleotides are TGCAGCGGATCCACTACAAACTACGAGCAGTACTTC.

This clonotype was seen many times. This chain joins TRBV28 and TRBJ2-2, with D maybe TRBD2 (5 bases). The V end lost 1 base, the J end lost 7 bases, and 16 bases lay between the germline ends. The germline CDR1 and CDR2 sequences are MDHEN and SYDVKM. The CDR3 sequence is 16 residues long. CDR3 in DNA: TGTGCCAGCAGTTTATTCCCGGACCTCGGAGGCGGGGAGCTGTTTTTT. Translation gives CASSLFPDLGGGELFF.

This clonotype was seen ten or more times. The J gene is TRBJ2-1, the V gene TRBV11-2; D ambiguous. Deletions cut 2 bases from V and 0 bases from J, with 8 bases between. The CDR3 is 15 residues long. CDR1 is SGHAT and CDR2 is FQNNGV in the germline V gene. CDR3 sequence reads: CASSLNPTSYNEQFF. CDR3 DNA: TGTGCCAGCAGCTTAAACCCTACCTCCTACAATGAGCAGTTCTTC.

Ten or more counts support this clonotype. The chain links TRBV6-6 to TRBJ1-5, with 7 bases that match TRBD1. This CDR3 is 15 amino acids long. Germline V gene lookup returns CDR1 MNHNY and CDR2 SVGAGI (reference sequence). The ends lost 6 bases at V and 1 base at J; junction bases unmatched: 6. The CDR3 loop is CASSPDRVSNQPQHF. The CDR3 DNA sequence: TGTGCCAGCAGCCCCGACAGGGTAAGCAATCAGCCCCAGCATTTT.

At least ten counts were recorded for this clonotype. This chain connects TRBV20-1 to TRBJ1-3; 8 nucleotides match TRBD1. Looked up from germline, CDR1 is DFQATT and CDR2 is SNEGSKA (reference sequence). The CDR3 totals 14 residues. With 5 bases clipped from V and 1 base from J, the junction kept 4 bases outside the gene matches. The CDR3 sequence is CSAHDRGSGNTIYF. CDR3 coding DNA: TGCAGTGCTCACGACAGGGGATCTGGAAACACCATATATTTT.

This clonotype was counted only a few times. This may stem from a read error, because a much larger clone lies one nucleotide away. The V and J genes are TRBV5-6 and TRBJ1-5; the D gene is possibly TRBD1 (5 bases). Looked up from germline, CDR1 is SGHDT and CDR2 is YYEEEE. The CDR3 has 14 amino acids. CDR3 nucleotide sequence: TGTGCCAGCAGCTTGGGTGGGGCCAATCAGCCCCAGAATTTT. Amino acid sequence: CASSLGGANQPQNF.

At least ten counts were recorded for this clonotype. The CDR3 bases are TGTGCCAGCAGCACAATTACCGGGACACCGGCTGGCTATGGCTACACCTTC. Translated, it gives CASSTITGTPAGYGYTF. The rearrangement joins TRBV5-6 to TRBJ1-2; a possible D gene is TRBD1 (6 bases). The germline V gene encodes CDR1 SGHDT and CDR2 YYEEEE. The ends were cut back, 4 bases at V and 4 bases at J, with 23 bases in the middle. The CDR3 is 17 amino acids.

This clonotype was detected many times. The genes are TRBV5-1 and TRBJ2-1; D might be TRBD2 (6 bases). Germline loops: CDR1 SGHRS, CDR2 YFSETQ. V lost 4 bases to trimming and J lost 4 bases, with 18 bases between them. This CDR3 is 16 amino acids long. Here the CDR3 reads CASSTTDYRGYNEQFF. In DNA form, the CDR3 reads TGCGCCAGCAGCACCACGGACTACCGGGGATACAATGAGCAGTTCTTC.

The sample holds many counts of this clonotype. This sequence joins TRBV6-5 and TRBJ1-5, with D hard to call. The germline V gene encodes CDR1 MNHEY and CDR2 SVGAGI. CDR3 length equals 14 residues. Trimming removed 0 bases at V and 0 bases at J, with 3 bases between. CDR3 bases: TGTGCCAGCAGTTACTCGCGTAGCAATCAGCCCCAGCATTTT. Its translation is CASSYSRSNQPQHF.

This clonotype was seen ten or more times. The chain has TRBV4-3 and TRBJ1-2; D perhaps matches TRBD1 (6 bases). Germline values: CDR1 LGHNA, CDR2 YSLEER. The CDR3 length is 15 residues. The V end lost 1 base, the J end lost 4 bases, and 13 bases lay between the germline ends. Here the CDR3 reads CASSQVGRGVYGYTF. Written as DNA, the CDR3 is TGCGCCAGCAGCCAAGTAGGCAGGGGAGTCTATGGCTACACCTTC.

This clonotype occurred many times. The J gene is TRBJ2-6, the V gene TRBV27; possibly TRBD1 or TRBD2 for D (5 bases each). There are 17 residues in the CDR3. Trimming cost V 2 bases and J 0 bases, with 11 bases left between them. Germline CDR1 MNHEY, CDR2 SMNVEV (reference sequence). CDR3 nucleotides: TGTGCCAGCAGTTTAGAGGGGTCTAGCTCTGGGGCCAACGTCCTGACTTTC. Its translation is CASSLEGSSSGANVLTF. The whole variable domain, filled in from reference TRBV27 and TRBJ2-6, reads EAQVTQNPRYLITVTGKKLTVTCSQNMNHEYMSWYRQDPGLGLRQIYYSMNVEVTDKGDVPEGYKVSRKEKRNFPLILESPSPNQTSLYFCASSLEGSSSGANVLTFGAGSRLTVL.